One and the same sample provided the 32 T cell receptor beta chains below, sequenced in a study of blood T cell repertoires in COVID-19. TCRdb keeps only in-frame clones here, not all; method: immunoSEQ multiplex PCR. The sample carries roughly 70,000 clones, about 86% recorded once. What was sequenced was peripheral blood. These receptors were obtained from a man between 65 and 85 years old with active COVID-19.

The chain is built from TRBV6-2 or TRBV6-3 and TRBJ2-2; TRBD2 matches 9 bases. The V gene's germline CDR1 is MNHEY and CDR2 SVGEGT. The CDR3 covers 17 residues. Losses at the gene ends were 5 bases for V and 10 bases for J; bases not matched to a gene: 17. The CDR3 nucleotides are TGTGCCAGCAGTCCCCCTGTTAGCGGGAGCTTTGGGGCGGAGCTGTTTTTT. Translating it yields CASSPPVSGSFGAELFF.

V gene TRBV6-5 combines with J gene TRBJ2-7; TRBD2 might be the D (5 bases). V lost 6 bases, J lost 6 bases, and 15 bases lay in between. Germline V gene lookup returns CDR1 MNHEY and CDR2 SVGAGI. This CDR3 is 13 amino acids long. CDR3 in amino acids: CASSRHEGGEQYF. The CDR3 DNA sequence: TGTGCCAGCAGCAGACATGAGGGCGGCGAGCAGTACTTC.

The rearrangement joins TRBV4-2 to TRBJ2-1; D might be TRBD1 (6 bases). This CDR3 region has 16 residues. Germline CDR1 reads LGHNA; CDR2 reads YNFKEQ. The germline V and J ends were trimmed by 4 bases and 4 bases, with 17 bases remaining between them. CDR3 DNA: TGTGCCAGCAGCCTGGGGGTCCGGGACACATACAATGAGCAGTTCTTC. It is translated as CASSLGVRDTYNEQFF.

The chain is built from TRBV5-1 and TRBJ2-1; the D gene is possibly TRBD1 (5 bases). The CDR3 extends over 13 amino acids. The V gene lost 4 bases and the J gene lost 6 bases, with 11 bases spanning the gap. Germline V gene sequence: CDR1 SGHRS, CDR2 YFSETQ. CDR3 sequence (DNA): TGCGCCAGCAGCCCCAGGGTAGGCAATGAGCAGTTCTTC. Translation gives CASSPRVGNEQFF.

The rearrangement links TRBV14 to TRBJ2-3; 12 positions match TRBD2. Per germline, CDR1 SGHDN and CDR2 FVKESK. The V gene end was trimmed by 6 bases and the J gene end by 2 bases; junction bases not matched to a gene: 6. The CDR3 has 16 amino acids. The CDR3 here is CASRQTSGGTTDTQYF. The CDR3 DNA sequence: TGTGCCAGCAGGCAAACTAGCGGGGGGACCACAGATACGCAGTATTTT.

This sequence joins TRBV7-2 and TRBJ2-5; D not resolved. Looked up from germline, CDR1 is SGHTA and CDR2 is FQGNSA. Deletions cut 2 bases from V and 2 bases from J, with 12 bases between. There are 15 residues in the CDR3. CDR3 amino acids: CASSLRSFGQETQYF. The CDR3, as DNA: TGTGCCAGCAGCTTAAGGAGTTTTGGGCAAGAGACCCAGTACTTC.

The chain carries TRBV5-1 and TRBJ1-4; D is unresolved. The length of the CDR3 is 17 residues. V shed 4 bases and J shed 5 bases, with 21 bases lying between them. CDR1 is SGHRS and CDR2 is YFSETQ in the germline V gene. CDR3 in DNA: TGCGCCAGCAGCCTAGGCCCCCGGGAACGGGGAAATGAAAAACTGTTTTTT. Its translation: CASSLGPRERGNEKLFF. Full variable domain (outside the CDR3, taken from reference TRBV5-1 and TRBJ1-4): KAGVTQTPRYLIKTRGQQVTLSCSPISGHRSVSWYQQTPGQGLQFLFEYFSETQRNKGNFPGRFSGRQFSNSRSEMNVSTLELGDSALYLCASSLGPRERGNEKLFFGSGTQLSVL.

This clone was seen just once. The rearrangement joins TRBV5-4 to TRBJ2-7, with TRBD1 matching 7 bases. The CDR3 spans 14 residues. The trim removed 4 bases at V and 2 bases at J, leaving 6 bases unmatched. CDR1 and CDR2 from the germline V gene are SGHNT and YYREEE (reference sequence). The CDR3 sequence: CASSHRDRPYEQYF. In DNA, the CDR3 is TGTGCCAGCAGCCATCGGGACAGACCCTACGAGCAGTACTTC.

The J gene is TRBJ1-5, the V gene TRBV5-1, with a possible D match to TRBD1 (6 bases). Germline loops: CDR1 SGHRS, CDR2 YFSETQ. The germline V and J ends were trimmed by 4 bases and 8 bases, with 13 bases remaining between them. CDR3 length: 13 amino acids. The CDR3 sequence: CASSPTGFEPQHF. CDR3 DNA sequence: TGCGCCAGCAGCCCCACAGGGTTCGAGCCCCAGCATTTT.

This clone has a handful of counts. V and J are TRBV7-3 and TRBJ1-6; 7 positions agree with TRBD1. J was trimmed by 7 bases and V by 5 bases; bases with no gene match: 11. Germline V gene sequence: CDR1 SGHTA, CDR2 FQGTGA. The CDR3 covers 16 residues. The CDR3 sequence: CASSLTGQLSNSPLHF. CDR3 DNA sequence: TGTGCCAGCAGCCTCACGGGACAGTTATCCAATTCACCCCTCCACTTT.

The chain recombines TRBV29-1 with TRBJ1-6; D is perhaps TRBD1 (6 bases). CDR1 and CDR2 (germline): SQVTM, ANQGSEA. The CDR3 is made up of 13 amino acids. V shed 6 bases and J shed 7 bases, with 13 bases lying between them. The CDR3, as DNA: TGCAGCGTGGGGGCGTCGGGGAATTCACCCCTCCACTTT. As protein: CSVGASGNSPLHF.

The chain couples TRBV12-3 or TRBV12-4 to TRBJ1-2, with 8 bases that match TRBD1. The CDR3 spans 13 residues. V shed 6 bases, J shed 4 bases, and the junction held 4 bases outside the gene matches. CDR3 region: CASRPGGGYGYTF. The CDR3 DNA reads TGTGCCAGCAGGCCAGGGGGCGGCTATGGCTACACCTTC.

The CDR3 DNA reads as TGTGCCAGCAGTTTATGGGGGGGGCTGCGGGAGACCCAGTACTTC. It codes for CASSLWGGLRETQYF. The rearrangement joins TRBV28 to TRBJ2-5, with D possibly being TRBD2 (7 bases). The CDR3 is 15 amino acids. Germline V lookup: CDR1 MDHEN, CDR2 SYDVKM. Trimming shortened V by 0 bases and J by 5 bases, and 13 bases separated the two germline ends.

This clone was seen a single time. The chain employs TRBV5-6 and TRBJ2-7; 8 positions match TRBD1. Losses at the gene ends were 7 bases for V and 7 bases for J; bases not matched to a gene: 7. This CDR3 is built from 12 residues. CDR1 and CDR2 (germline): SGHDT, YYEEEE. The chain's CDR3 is CASRQGAREQYF. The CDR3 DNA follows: TGTGCCAGCCGGCAGGGGGCGCGAGAGCAGTACTTC.

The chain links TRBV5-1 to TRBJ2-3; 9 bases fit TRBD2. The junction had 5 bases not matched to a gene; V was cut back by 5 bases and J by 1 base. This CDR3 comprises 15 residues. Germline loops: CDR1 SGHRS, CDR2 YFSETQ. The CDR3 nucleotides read TGCGCCAGCAGGCGGGGGGGCGCCGGCACAGATACGCAGTATTTT. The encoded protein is CASRRGGAGTDTQYF.

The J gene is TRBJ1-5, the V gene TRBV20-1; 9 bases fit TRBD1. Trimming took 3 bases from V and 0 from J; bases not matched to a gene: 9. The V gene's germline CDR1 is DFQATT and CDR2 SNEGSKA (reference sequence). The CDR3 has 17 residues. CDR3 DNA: TGCAGTGCTAGTGCATCCCGGGACAGGGTTAGCAATCAGCCCCAGCATTTT. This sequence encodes CSASASRDRVSNQPQHF.

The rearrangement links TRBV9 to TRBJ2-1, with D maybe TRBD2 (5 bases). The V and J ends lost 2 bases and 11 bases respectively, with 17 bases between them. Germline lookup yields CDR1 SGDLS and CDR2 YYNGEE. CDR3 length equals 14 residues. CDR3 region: CASSVDSTPVKQFF. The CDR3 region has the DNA TGTGCCAGCAGCGTGGACTCCACCCCCGTAAAGCAGTTCTTC. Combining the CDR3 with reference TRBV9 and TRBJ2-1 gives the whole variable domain DSGVTQTPKHLITATGQRVTLRCSPRSGDLSVYWYQQSLDQGLQFLIQYYNGEERAKGNILERFSAQQFPDLHSELNLSSLELGDSALYFCASSVDSTPVKQFFGPGTRLTVL.

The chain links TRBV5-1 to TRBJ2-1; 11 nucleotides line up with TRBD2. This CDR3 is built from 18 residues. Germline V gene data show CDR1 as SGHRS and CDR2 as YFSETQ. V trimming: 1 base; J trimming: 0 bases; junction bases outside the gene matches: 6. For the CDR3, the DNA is TGCGCCAGCAGCTTGAGGGGACTAGCGGAAAGCTCCTACAATGAGCAGTTCTTC. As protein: CASSLRGLAESSYNEQFF.

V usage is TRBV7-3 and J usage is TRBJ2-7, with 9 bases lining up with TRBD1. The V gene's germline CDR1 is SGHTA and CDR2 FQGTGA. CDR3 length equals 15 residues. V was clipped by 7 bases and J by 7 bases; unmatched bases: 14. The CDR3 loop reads CASTPPQGAAGEQYF. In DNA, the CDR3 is TGTGCCAGCACCCCCCCACAGGGGGCGGCGGGGGAGCAGTACTTC.

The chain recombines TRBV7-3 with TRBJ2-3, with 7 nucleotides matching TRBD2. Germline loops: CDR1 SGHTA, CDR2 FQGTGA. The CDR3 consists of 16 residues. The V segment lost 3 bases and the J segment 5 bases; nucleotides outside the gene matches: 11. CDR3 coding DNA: TGTGCCAGCAGCTTGGTGGGAGGGCCTTGGGGAGATACGCAGTATTTT. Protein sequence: CASSLVGGPWGDTQYF.

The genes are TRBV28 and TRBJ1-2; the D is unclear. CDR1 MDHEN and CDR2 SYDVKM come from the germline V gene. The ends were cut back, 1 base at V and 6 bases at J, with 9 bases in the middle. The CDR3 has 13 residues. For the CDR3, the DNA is TGTGCCAGCAGTTTATTAAGCCCCCATGGCTACACCTTC. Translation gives CASSLLSPHGYTF.

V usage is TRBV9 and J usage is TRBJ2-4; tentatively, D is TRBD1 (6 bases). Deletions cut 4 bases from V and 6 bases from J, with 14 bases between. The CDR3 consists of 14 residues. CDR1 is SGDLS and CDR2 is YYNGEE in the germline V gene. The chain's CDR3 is CASSPKGGGNIQYF. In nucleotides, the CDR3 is TGTGCCAGCAGCCCGAAAGGGGGTGGAAACATTCAGTACTTC.

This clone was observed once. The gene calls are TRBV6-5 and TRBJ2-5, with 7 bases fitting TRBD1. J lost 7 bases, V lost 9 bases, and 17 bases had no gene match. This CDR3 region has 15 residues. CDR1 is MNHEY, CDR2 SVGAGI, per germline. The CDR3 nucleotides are TGTGCCAGTGGGGGACAGCCGGGGCAAGAGTGGACCCAGTACTTC. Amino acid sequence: CASGGQPGQEWTQYF.

Here the CDR3 DNA reads TGTGCCAGCAGCACCAGCCGGGAACAGTTCTTC. This encodes CASSTSREQFF. J is TRBJ2-1 and V is TRBV27; weak D call: TRBD2 (5 bases). The V gene's germline CDR1 is MNHEY and CDR2 SMNVEV (reference sequence). The CDR3 consists of 11 residues. Deletions cut 6 bases from V and 13 bases from J, with 13 bases between.

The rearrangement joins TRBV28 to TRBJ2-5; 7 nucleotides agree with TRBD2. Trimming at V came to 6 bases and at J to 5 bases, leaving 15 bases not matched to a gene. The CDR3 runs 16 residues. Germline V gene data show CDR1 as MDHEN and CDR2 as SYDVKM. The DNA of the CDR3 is TGTGCCAGCAGCCCTATTGGTGCGGGAGAGTTTGAGACCCAGTACTTC. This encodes CASSPIGAGEFETQYF.

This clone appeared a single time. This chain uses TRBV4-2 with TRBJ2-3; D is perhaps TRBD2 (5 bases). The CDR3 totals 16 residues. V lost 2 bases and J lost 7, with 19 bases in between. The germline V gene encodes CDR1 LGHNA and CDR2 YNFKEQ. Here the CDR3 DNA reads TGTGCCAGCAGCCAAAGGGCCGGTAGCGACCAACATACGCAGTATTTT. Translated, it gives CASSQRAGSDQHTQYF.

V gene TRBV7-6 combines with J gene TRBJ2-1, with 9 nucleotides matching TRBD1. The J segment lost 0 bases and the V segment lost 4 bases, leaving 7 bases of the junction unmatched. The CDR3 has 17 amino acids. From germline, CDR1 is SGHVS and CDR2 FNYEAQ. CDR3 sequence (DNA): TGTGCCAGCAGCTCAAGGACAGGGGAGAGCTCCTACAATGAGCAGTTCTTC. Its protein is CASSSRTGESSYNEQFF. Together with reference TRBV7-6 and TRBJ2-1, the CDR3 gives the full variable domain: GAGVSQSPRYKVTKRGQDVALRCDPISGHVSLYWYRQALGQGPEFLTYFNYEAQQDKSGLPNDRFSAERPEGSISTLTIQRTEQRDSAMYRCASSSRTGESSYNEQFFGPGTRLTVL.

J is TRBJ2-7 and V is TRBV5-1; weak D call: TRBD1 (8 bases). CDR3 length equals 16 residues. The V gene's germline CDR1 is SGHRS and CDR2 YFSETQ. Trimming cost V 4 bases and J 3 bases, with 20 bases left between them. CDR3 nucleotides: TGCGCCAGCAGCCCCCAAACAGGGGGGGCCAGCTACGAGCAGTACTTC. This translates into CASSPQTGGASYEQYF.

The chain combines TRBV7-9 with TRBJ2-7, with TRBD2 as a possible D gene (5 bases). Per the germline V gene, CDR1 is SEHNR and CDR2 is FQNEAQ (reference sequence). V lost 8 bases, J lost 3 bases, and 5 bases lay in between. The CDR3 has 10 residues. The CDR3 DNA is TGTGCCAGCGCGGGCTACGAGCAGTACTTC. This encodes CASAGYEQYF.

The CDR3 DNA reads TGTGCCAGTAGTATAGGGACTAGCGGGAGGGCCCGGTGGACGCAGTATTTT. Amino acid sequence: CASSIGTSGRARWTQYF. This chain links TRBV19 with TRBJ2-3; 15 bases are a match to TRBD2. The germline CDR1 and CDR2 sequences are LNHDA and SQIVND (reference sequence). The CDR3 length is 17 residues. V trimming: 1 base; J trimming: 9 bases; junction bases outside the gene matches: 8.

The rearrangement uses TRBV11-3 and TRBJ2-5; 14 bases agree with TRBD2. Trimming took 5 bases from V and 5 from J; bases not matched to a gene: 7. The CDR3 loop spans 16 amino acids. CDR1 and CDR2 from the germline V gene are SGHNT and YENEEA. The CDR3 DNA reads TGTGCCAGCAGCCCCGGGACTAGCGGGAGCTTTGAGACCCAGTACTTC. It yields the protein CASSPGTSGSFETQYF. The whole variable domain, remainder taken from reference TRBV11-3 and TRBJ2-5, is EAGVVQSPRYKIIEKKQPVAFWCNPISGHNTLYWYLQNLGQGPELLIRYENEEAVDDSQLPKDRFSAERLKGVDSTLKIQPAELGDSAVYLCASSPGTSGSFETQYFGPGTRLLVL.

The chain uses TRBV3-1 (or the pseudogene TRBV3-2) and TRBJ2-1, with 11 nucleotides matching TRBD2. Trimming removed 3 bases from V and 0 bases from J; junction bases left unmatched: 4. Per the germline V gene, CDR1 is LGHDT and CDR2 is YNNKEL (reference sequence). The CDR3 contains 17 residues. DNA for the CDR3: TGTGCCAGCAGCCAGGGACTAGCGGAGAGCTCCTACAATGAGCAGTTCTTC. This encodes CASSQGLAESSYNEQFF.